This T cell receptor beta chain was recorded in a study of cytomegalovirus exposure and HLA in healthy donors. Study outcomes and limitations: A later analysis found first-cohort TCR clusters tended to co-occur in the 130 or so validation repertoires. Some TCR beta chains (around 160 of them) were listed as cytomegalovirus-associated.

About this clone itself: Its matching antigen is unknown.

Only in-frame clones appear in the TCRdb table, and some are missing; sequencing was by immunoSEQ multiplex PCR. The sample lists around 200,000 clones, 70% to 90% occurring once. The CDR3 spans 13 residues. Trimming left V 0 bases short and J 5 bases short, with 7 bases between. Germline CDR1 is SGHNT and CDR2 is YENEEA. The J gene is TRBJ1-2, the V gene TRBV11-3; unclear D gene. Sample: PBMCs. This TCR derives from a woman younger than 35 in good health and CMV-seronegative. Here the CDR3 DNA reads TGTGCCAGCAGCTTAGATGTGGAGTATGGCTACACCTTC. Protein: CASSLDVEYGYTF.